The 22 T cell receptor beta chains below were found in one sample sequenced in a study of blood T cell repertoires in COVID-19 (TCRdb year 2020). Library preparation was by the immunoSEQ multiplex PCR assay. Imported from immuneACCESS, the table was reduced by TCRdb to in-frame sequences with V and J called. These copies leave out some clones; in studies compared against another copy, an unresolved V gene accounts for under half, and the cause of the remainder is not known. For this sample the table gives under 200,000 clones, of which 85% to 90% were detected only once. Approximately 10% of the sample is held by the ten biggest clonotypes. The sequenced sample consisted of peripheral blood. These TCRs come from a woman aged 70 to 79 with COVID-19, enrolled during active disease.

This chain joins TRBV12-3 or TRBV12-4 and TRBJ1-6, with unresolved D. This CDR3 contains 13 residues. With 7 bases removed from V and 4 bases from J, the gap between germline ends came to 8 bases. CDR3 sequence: CASTREYNSPLHF. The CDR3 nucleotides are TGTGCCAGCACTCGGGAGTATAATTCACCCCTCCACTTT.

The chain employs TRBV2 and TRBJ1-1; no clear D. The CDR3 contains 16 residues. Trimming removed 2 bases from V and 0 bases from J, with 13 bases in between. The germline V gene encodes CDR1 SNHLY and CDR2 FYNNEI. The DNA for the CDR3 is TGTGCCAGCAGTGAATCGGGTCGGTCCATGAACACTGAAGCTTTCTTT. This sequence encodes CASSESGRSMNTEAFF.

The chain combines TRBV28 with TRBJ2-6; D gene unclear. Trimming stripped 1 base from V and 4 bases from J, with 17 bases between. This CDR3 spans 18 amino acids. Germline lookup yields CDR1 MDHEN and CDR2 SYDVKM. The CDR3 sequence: CASSLLPGFTLGANVLTF. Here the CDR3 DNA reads TGTGCCAGCAGTTTATTGCCAGGATTTACCCTAGGGGCCAACGTCCTGACTTTC.

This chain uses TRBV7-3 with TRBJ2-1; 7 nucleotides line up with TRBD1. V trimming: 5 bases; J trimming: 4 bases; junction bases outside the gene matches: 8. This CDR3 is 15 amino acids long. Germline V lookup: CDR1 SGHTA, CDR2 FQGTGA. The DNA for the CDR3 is TGTGCCAGCAGCCCGCGACAGGGACCGTACAATGAGCAGTTCTTC. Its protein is CASSPRQGPYNEQFF.

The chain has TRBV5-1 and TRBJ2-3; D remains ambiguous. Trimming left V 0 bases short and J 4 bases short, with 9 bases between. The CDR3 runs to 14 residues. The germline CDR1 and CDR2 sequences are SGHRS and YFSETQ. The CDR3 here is CASSLGGDPDTQYF. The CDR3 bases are TGCGCCAGCAGCTTGGGAGGAGACCCAGATACGCAGTATTTT. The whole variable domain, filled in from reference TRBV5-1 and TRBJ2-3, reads KAGVTQTPRYLIKTRGQQVTLSCSPISGHRSVSWYQQTPGQGLQFLFEYFSETQRNKGNFPGRFSGRQFSNSRSEMNVSTLELGDSALYLCASSLGGDPDTQYFGPGTRLTVL.

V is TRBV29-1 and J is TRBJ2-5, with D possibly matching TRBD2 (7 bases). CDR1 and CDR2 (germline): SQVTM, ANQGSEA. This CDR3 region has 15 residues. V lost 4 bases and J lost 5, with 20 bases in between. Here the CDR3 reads CSVVFAPGGGETQYF. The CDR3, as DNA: TGCAGCGTTGTTTTTGCTCCGGGGGGCGGGGAGACCCAGTACTTC. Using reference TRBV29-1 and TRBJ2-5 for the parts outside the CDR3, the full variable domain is SAVISQKPSRDICQRGTSLTIQCQVDSQVTMMFWYRQQPGQSLTLIATANQGSEATYESGFVIDKFPISRPNLTFSTLTVSNMSPEDSSIYLCSVVFAPGGGETQYFGPGTRLLVL.

CDR3 protein: CASSIYGWETQYF. The CDR3 coding sequence is TGTGCCAGTAGTATTTACGGGTGGGAGACCCAGTACTTC. The genes are TRBV19 and TRBJ2-5; D ambiguous. Trimming cost V 3 bases and J 5 bases, with 10 bases left between them. The CDR3 runs to 13 residues. Germline V gene sequence: CDR1 LNHDA, CDR2 SQIVND (reference sequence). Full variable domain (missing parts from reference TRBV19 and TRBJ2-5): DGGITQSPKYLFRKEGQNVTLSCEQNLNHDAMYWYRQDPGQGLRLIYYSQIVNDFQKGDIAEGYSVSREKKESFPLTVTSAQKNPTAFYLCASSIYGWETQYFGPGTRLLVL.

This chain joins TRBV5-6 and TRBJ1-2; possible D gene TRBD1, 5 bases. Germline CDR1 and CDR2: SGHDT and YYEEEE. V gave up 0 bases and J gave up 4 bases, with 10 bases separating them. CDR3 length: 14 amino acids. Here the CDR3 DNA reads TGTGCCAGCAGCTTGGCAGGGCCCGCCTATGGCTACACCTTC. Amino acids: CASSLAGPAYGYTF.

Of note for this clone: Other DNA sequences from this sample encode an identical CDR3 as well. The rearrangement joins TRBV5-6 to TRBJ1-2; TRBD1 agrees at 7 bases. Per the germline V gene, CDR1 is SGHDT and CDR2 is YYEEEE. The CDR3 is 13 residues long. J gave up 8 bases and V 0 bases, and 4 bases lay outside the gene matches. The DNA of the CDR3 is TGTGCCAGCAGCTTGGAAGGGGGCCGGGGCTACACCTTC. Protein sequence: CASSLEGGRGYTF. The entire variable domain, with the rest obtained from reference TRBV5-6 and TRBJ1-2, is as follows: DAGVTQSPTHLIKTRGQQVTLRCSPKSGHDTVSWYQQALGQGPQFIFQYYEEEERQRGNFPDRFSGHQFPNYSSELNVNALLLGDSALYLCASSLEGGRGYTFGSGTRLTVV.

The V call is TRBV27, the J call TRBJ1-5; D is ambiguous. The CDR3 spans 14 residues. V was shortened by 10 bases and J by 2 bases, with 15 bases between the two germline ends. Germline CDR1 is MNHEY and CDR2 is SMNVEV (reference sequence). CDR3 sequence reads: CATRKEIGNQPQHF. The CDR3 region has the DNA TGTGCCACCCGCAAGGAGATTGGCAATCAGCCCCAGCATTTT.

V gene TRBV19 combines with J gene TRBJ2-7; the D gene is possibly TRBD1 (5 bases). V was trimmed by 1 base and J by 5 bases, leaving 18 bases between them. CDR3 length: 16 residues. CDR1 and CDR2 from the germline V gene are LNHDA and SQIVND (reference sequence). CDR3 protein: CASSIGPQGIGHEQYF. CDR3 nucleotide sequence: TGTGCCAGTAGTATAGGACCCCAGGGTATCGGCCACGAGCAGTACTTC.

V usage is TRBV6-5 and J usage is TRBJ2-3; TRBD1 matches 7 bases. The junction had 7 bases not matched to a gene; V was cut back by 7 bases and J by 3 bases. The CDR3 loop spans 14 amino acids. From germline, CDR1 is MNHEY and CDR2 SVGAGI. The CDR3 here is CASKTGSGTDTQYF. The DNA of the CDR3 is TGTGCCAGCAAGACAGGGTCCGGTACAGATACGCAGTATTTT.

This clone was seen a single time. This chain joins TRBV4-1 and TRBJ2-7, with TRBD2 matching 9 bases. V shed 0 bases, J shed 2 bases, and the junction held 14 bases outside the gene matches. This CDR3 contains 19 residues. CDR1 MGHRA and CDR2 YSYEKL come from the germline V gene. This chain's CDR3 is CASSQDSIVSGRSPYEQYF. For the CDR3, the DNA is TGCGCCAGCAGCCAAGACTCAATAGTAAGCGGGAGGAGTCCCTACGAGCAGTACTTC.

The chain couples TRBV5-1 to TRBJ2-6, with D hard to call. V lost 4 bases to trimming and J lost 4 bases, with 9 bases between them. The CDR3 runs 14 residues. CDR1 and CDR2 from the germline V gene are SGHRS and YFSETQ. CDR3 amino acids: CASSLSLGANVLTF. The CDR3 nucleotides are TGCGCCAGCAGCCTCTCTCTGGGGGCCAACGTCCTGACTTTC.

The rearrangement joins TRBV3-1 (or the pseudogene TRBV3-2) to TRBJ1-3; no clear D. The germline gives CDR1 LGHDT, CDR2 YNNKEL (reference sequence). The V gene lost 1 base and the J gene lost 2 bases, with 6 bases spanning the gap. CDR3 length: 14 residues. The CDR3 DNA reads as TGTGCCAGCAGCCAAGGGGCAGCTGGAAACACCATATATTTT. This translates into CASSQGAAGNTIYF.

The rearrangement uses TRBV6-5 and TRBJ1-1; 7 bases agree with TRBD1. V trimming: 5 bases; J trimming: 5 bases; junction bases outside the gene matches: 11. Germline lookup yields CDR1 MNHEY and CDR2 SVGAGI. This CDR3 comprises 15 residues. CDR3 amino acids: CASSHRGGRWTEAFF. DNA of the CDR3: TGTGCCAGCAGTCACAGGGGTGGGAGGTGGACTGAAGCTTTCTTT.

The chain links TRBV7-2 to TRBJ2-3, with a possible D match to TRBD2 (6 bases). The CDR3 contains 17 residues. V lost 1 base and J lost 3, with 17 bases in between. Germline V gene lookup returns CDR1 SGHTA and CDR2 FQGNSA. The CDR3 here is CASSLEPGDAGTDTQYF. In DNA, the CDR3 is TGTGCCAGCAGCTTAGAACCGGGGGACGCCGGAACAGATACGCAGTATTTT.

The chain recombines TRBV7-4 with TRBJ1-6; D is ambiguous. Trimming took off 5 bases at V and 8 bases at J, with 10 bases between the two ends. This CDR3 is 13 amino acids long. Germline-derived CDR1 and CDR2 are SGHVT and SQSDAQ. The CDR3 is CASSPEVDSPLHF. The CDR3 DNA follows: TGTGCCAGCAGCCCAGAGGTAGATTCACCCCTCCACTTT.

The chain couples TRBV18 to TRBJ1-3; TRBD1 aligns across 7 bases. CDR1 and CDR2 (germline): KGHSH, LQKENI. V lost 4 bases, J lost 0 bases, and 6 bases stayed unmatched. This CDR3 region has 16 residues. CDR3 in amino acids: CASSLFGTASGNTIYF. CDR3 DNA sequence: TGTGCCAGCTCACTTTTTGGGACAGCCTCTGGAAACACCATATATTTT.

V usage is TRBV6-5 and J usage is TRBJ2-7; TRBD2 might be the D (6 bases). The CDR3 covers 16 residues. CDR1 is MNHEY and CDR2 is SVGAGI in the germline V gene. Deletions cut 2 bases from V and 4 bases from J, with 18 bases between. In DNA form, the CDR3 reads TGTGCCAGCAGTTACAGTTCGACGGGCGCGGGATACGAGCAGTACTTC. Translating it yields CASSYSSTGAGYEQYF.

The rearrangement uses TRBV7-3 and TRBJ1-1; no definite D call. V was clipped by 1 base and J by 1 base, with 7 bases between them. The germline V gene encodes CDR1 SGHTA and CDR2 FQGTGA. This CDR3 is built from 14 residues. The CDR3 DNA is TGTGCCAGCAGCTTAAGCGCAGGGAACACTGAAGCTTTCTTT. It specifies CASSLSAGNTEAFF.

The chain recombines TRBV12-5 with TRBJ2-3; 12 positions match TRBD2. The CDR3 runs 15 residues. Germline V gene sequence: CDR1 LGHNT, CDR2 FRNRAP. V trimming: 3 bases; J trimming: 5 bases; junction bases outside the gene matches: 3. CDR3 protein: CASGFRLAGVDTQYF. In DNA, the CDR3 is TGTGCTAGTGGTTTCCGACTAGCGGGGGTAGATACGCAGTATTTT.